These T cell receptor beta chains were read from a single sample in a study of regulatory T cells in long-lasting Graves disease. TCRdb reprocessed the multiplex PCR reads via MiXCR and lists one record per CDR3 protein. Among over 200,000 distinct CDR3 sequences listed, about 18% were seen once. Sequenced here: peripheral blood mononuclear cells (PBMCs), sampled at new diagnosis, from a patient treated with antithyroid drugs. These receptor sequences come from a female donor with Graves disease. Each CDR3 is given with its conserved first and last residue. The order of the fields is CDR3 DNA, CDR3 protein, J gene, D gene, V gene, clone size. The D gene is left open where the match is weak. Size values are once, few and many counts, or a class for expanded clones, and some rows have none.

cdr3_nt: TGCAGTGCTATTGCGGGAGTCGGCTACAATGAGCAGTTCTTC; cdr3_aa: CSAIAGVGYNEQFF; j_call: TRBJ2-1; d_call: TRBD2; v_call: TRBV20-1; clone_size: many
cdr3_nt: TGTGCCAGCAGCTCTACTAGTGGAACAGATACGCAGTATTTT; cdr3_aa: CASSSTSGTDTQYF; j_call: TRBJ2-3; d_call: NA; v_call: TRBV11-2; clone_size: NA
cdr3_nt: TGTGCCAGCAGCCTAACCCGACACGCCACCGGGGAGCTGTTTTTT; cdr3_aa: CASSLTRHATGELFF; j_call: TRBJ2-2; d_call: NA; v_call: TRBV11-2; clone_size: NA
cdr3_nt: TGTGCCAGCAGCGTAGAGGGGACTAGCGGGAGGGATTTAGATACGCAGTATTTT; cdr3_aa: CASSVEGTSGRDLDTQYF; j_call: TRBJ2-3; d_call: TRBD2; v_call: TRBV9; clone_size: NA
cdr3_nt: TGTGCCAGCAGCTTAATGCCTAGCGGGGCCGGGGAGCTGTTTTTT; cdr3_aa: CASSLMPSGAGELFF; j_call: TRBJ2-2; d_call: TRBD2; v_call: TRBV7-3; clone_size: many
cdr3_nt: TGCAGCGTTTTATATGGAAACACCATATATTTT; cdr3_aa: CSVLYGNTIYF; j_call: TRBJ1-3; d_call: NA; v_call: TRBV29-1; clone_size: NA
cdr3_nt: TGTGCCAGCAGTGGGGGGCCAGTGAGCTCCTATAATTCACCCCTCCACTTT; cdr3_aa: CASSGGPVSSYNSPLHF; j_call: TRBJ1-6; d_call: NA; v_call: TRBV12-3/TRBV12-4; clone_size: many
cdr3_nt: TGCAGTGCTGGACAGGGCATGAACACTGAAGCTTTCTTT; cdr3_aa: CSAGQGMNTEAFF; j_call: TRBJ1-1; d_call: TRBD1; v_call: TRBV20-1; clone_size: many
cdr3_nt: TGTGCCAGCAGCTTGTCCCCCGGGGGCCCGAACGCTGAAGCTTTCTTT; cdr3_aa: CASSLSPGGPNAEAFF; j_call: TRBJ1-1; d_call: NA; v_call: TRBV5-5; clone_size: many
cdr3_nt: TGTGCCAGCAGGCTAGCGGGAGTAGGGGCAGATACGCAGTATTTT; cdr3_aa: CASRLAGVGADTQYF; j_call: TRBJ2-3; d_call: TRBD2; v_call: TRBV2; clone_size: many
cdr3_nt: TGTGCCAGCAGCTTCCTTACTAGCGAAAGTACCTACGAGCAGTACTTC; cdr3_aa: CASSFLTSESTYEQYF; j_call: TRBJ2-7; d_call: TRBD2; v_call: TRBV7-2; clone_size: NA
cdr3_nt: TGTGCCAGCAGCTTAGATTGGCAGAATGAGCAGTTCTTC; cdr3_aa: CASSLDWQNEQFF; j_call: TRBJ2-1; d_call: NA; v_call: TRBV11-2; clone_size: many
cdr3_nt: TGTGCCAGCGATGGGATCTATGGCTACACCTTC; cdr3_aa: CASDGIYGYTF; j_call: TRBJ1-2; d_call: NA; v_call: TRBV28; clone_size: many
cdr3_nt: TGTGCCAGCAGCTTATCGGGAGGGCAATACGAGCAGTACTTC; cdr3_aa: CASSLSGGQYEQYF; j_call: TRBJ2-7; d_call: TRBD2; v_call: TRBV11-2; clone_size: NA
cdr3_nt: TGTGCCATTGGGGGGGACAGGGTGCAAGAGACCCAGTACTTC; cdr3_aa: CAIGGDRVQETQYF; j_call: TRBJ2-5; d_call: TRBD1; v_call: TRBV10-3; clone_size: many
cdr3_nt: TGTGCCAGCAGCTTAGAGCTAGCGGGGAACACAGATACGCAGTATTTT; cdr3_aa: CASSLELAGNTDTQYF; j_call: TRBJ2-3; d_call: TRBD2; v_call: TRBV11-1; clone_size: NA
cdr3_nt: TGTGCCAGCTCACCCGACTACGAGCAGTACTTC; cdr3_aa: CASSPDYEQYF; j_call: TRBJ2-7; d_call: NA; v_call: TRBV18; clone_size: many
cdr3_nt: TGTGCCAGCAGCCCTTCATTCGGCACAGATACGCAGTATTTT; cdr3_aa: CASSPSFGTDTQYF; j_call: TRBJ2-3; d_call: NA; v_call: TRBV7-8; clone_size: many
cdr3_nt: TGTGCCAGTAGACCCCCGGCGGCAGGGGATGTTTATGGCTACACCTTC; cdr3_aa: CASRPPAAGDVYGYTF; j_call: TRBJ1-2; d_call: NA; v_call: TRBV19; clone_size: many
cdr3_nt: TGCAGCGTTGAAGATTATGGGACAGGAAACTATGGCTACACCTTC; cdr3_aa: CSVEDYGTGNYGYTF; j_call: TRBJ1-2; d_call: TRBD1; v_call: TRBV29-1; clone_size: many
cdr3_nt: TGTGCCAGTAGTATTCTCGGTTACAATCAGCCCCAGCATTTT; cdr3_aa: CASSILGYNQPQHF; j_call: TRBJ1-5; d_call: NA; v_call: TRBV19; clone_size: many
cdr3_nt: TGTGCCAGCAGCAGTAGACAGGCCTCCTACGAGCAGTACTTC; cdr3_aa: CASSSRQASYEQYF; j_call: TRBJ2-7; d_call: NA; v_call: TRBV7-2; clone_size: many
cdr3_nt: TGTGCCAGCAGCTTACGCCCGTCGGTTGGTGATCGATATGGCTACACCTTC; cdr3_aa: CASSLRPSVGDRYGYTF; j_call: TRBJ1-2; d_call: NA; v_call: TRBV13; clone_size: few
cdr3_nt: TGTGCCAGCAATTGGGACAGAGATTATAGCACAGATACGCAGTATTTT; cdr3_aa: CASNWDRDYSTDTQYF; j_call: TRBJ2-3; d_call: TRBD1; v_call: TRBV2; clone_size: NA